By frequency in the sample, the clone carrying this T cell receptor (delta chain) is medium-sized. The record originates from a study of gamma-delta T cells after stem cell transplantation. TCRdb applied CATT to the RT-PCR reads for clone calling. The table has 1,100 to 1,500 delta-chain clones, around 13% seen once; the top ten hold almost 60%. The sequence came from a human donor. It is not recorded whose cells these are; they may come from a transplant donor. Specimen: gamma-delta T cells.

The CDR3 DNA reads TGTGCCTGTGACACCGTTTCCAACACCGATAAACTCATCTTT. Translating gives CACDTVSNTDKLIF. The V gene is TRDV2, the J gene TRDJ1, with D uncertain. The CDR3 contains 14 residues. V lost 0 bases, J lost 0 bases, and 7 bases lay in between. CDR1 and CDR2 from the germline V gene are GEAIGNYY and EKD.